What follows describes a single TCR beta chain. The TCR beta repertoire was assessed by survey-level immunoSEQ sequencing. TCRdb's copy holds only in-frame clones and misses some; the assay was immunoSEQ multiplex PCR. The repertoire holds under 65,000 clones, with over 90% as singletons. The V end lost 4 bases, the J end lost 4 bases, and 14 bases lay between the germline ends. Germline CDR1 SGHRS, CDR2 YFSETQ. The CDR3 has 14 amino acids. Material: PBMCs. This rearrangement joins TRBV5-1 to TRBJ1-2; D might be TRBD1 (5 bases). The clonotype comes from a man aged 35 to 55 with rheumatoid arthritis. This CDR3 reads CASSPGQNLYGYTF. CDR3 nucleotides: TGCGCCAGCAGCCCAGGACAAAACCTCTATGGCTACACCTTC.